The 10 T cell receptor beta chains presented below share a single source sample, sequenced in a study of T-cell memory formation after mild COVID-19. TCRdb reprocessed the 5' RACE reads via MiXCR and lists one record per CDR3 protein. The sample lists some 48,000 distinct CDR3 sequences, roughly a quarter occurring once. Input material: PBMCs or a T cell subset sorted from them (not recorded which). Every receptor here comes from a young man who had mild COVID-19 (a few samples of this study predate the infection). Cell type and time point are not known.

Here the CDR3 reads CASSQGSGVGYGYTF. For the CDR3, the DNA is TGCGCCAGCAGCCAAGGTTCAGGGGTGGGATATGGCTACACCTTC. J is TRBJ1-2 and V is TRBV4-1; maybe TRBD1 (6 bases). CDR1 and CDR2 from the germline V gene are MGHRA and YSYEKL. V shed 1 base and J shed 5 bases, with 14 bases lying between them. This CDR3 spans 15 amino acids.

The CDR3 reads CASSPKVLYNEQFF. DNA for the CDR3: TGTGCCAGCAGTCCAAAAGTCCTCTACAATGAGCAGTTCTTC. The V gene is TRBV12-3 or TRBV12-4, the J gene TRBJ2-1, with D unresolved. The CDR3 is 14 residues long. The germline V and J ends were trimmed by 5 bases and 3 bases, with 11 bases remaining between them.

In its sample, this clonotype was seen a few times. The CDR3 region is CASSLGHSSYEQYV. The CDR3 DNA sequence: TGCGCCAGCAGCTTGGGACATAGCTCCTACGAGCAGTACGTC. The chain joins TRBV5-1 to TRBJ2-7; the D is unclear. V lost 0 bases and J 0 bases, leaving 7 bases between the germline ends. The CDR3 totals 14 residues. Germline values: CDR1 SGHRS, CDR2 YFSETQ.

The chain uses TRBV11-2 and TRBJ1-1; maybe TRBD1 (6 bases). Trimming left V 3 bases short and J 3 bases short, with 11 bases between. The CDR3 runs to 14 residues. From germline, CDR1 is SGHAT and CDR2 FQNNGV. CDR3 loop: CASSFGQYYTEAFF. In DNA form, the CDR3 reads TGTGCCAGCAGCTTCGGACAGTACTACACTGAAGCTTTCTTT.

The chain joins TRBV5-8 to TRBJ1-2; D uncertain. This CDR3 is 19 amino acids long. Looked up from germline, CDR1 is SGHTS and CDR2 is YDEGEE. Trimming removed 0 bases from V and 0 bases from J, with 21 bases in between. CDR3 sequence reads: CASSLERTASSSANYGYTF. CDR3 sequence (DNA): TGTGCCAGCAGCTTGGAAAGGACGGCGTCCTCGTCAGCTAACTATGGCTACACCTTC.

This clonotype was found many times. The chain carries TRBV20-1 and TRBJ2-7; D uncertain. Germline V gene data show CDR1 as DFQATT and CDR2 as SNEGSKA (reference sequence). This CDR3 has 14 amino acids. V lost 0 bases and J lost 0, with 9 bases in between. The CDR3 sequence: CSARDVHGSYEQYV. DNA of the CDR3: TGCAGTGCTAGAGATGTGCACGGCTCCTACGAGCAGTACGTC.

This rearrangement joins TRBV6-5 to TRBJ1-3, with D tentatively TRBD1 (5 bases). The CDR3 has 14 residues. V gave up 2 bases and J gave up 4 bases, with 9 bases separating them. The germline V gene has CDR1 MNHEY and CDR2 SVGAGI. The CDR3 region has the DNA TGTGCCAGCAGTTACCAGGGCTCCGGAAACACCATATATTTT. Its protein is CASSYQGSGNTIYF.

This clonotype came up many times. The chain recombines TRBV19 with TRBJ1-2, with a tentative D call TRBD1 (5 bases). The germline CDR1 and CDR2 sequences are LNHDA and SQIVND (reference sequence). This CDR3 spans 13 amino acids. Trimming stripped 5 bases from V and 3 bases from J, with 10 bases between. CDR3 sequence: CASSPRQYYGYTF. The CDR3 DNA is TGTGCCAGTAGTCCCAGACAGTACTATGGCTACACCTTC. The entire variable domain, with the rest obtained from reference TRBV19 and TRBJ1-2, is as follows: DGGITQSPKYLFRKEGQNVTLSCEQNLNHDAMYWYRQDPGQGLRLIYYSQIVNDFQKGDIAEGYSVSREKKESFPLTVTSAQKNPTAFYLCASSPRQYYGYTFGSGTRLTVV.

This clonotype was recorded a few times. This chain joins TRBV7-9 and TRBJ2-3; TRBD2 aligns across 10 bases. V was clipped by 5 bases and J by 5 bases; unmatched bases: 13. The CDR3 consists of 17 residues. Germline CDR1 is SEHNR and CDR2 is FQNEAQ (reference sequence). The CDR3 reads CASSPPPAGGQKDTQYF. The CDR3 nucleotides are TGTGCCAGCAGCCCCCCCCCAGCGGGGGGGCAGAAAGATACGCAGTATTTT.

This chain joins TRBV11-3 and TRBJ2-5; a possible D gene is TRBD2 (5 bases). This CDR3 is built from 13 residues. Germline assignment: CDR1 SGHNT and CDR2 YENEEA. V was trimmed by 5 bases and J by 4 bases, leaving 11 bases between them. The CDR3 here is CASSPRGVETQYF. The DNA for the CDR3 is TGTGCCAGCAGCCCTCGGGGAGTAGAGACCCAGTACTTC.